The TCR beta chain described here comes from a study of T-cell reconstitution after alpha-beta-depleted transplantation in children. Library preparation (for TCRbeta) was performed with unique molecular identifiers. From the PCR reads, TCRdb called clonotypes with MiXCR, one entry per CDR3 protein. The sample contains roughly 110,000 distinct CDR3 sequences, about a tenth of which appear only once. Notes on the study in general: Reportedly, roughly two months post-transplant, alpha-beta T cells arose from several hundred expanded graft clones. At day 60, the high TCRbeta diversity found in some patients originated from recipient T cells and thymic progenitors that had survived.

The V gene's germline CDR1 is DFQATT and CDR2 SNEGSKA (reference sequence). Trimming at V came to 3 bases and at J to 5 bases, leaving 16 bases not matched to a gene. The CDR3 has 19 amino acids. To note about this clonotype: Its specificity is unknown.

The sequenced sample was PBMCs, obtained before TCRalphabeta/CD19-depleted stem cell transplant. The chain uses TRBV20-1 and TRBJ2-7; 16 bases align to TRBD2. The TCR sequence derives from a boy between 2 and 10 years old with acute lymphoblastic leukemia, due to receive a stem cell transplant. DNA for the CDR3: TGCAGTGCTAGCGCTCCGGGACTAGCGGGAGGGCCTTTTAGGAACGAGCAGTACTTC. Translated, it gives CSASAPGLAGGPFRNEQYF.